A few counts support the clone carrying this T cell receptor (beta chain). What it binds is unknown. A 5'RACE reaction primed in the constant segment made cDNA libraries of TCR alpha and TCR beta, and these carried sample barcodes and UMIs. Each CDR3 protein is one row after TCRdb ran MiXCR on the 5' RACE reads. This table holds 140,000 to 150,000 distinct CDR3 sequences, under 30% found once. The data originate from a study of T-cell memory formation after mild COVID-19. Study findings and constraints: Some clones that responded turned up in pre-infection memory, which suggests that cross-reactive memory joined in. CD4+ clones that contracted lay mainly in CM and EM; CD8+ ones lay in EMRA. Whether second-wave clones peaking at day 37 were SARS-CoV-2 specific went unconfirmed.

This CDR3 has 18 amino acids. CDR1 KGHDR and CDR2 SFDVKD come from the germline V gene. V was clipped by 1 base and J by 0 bases; unmatched bases: 9. Sequencing input: PBMCs or a T cell subset sorted from them (not recorded which). This chain joins TRBV24-1 and TRBJ2-3; 7 bases line up with TRBD1. The sequence was obtained from an adult woman who had mild COVID-19 (a few samples of this study predate the infection). Cell type and time point are not known. Here the CDR3 reads CATSDFTGDYKSTDTQYF. DNA of the CDR3: TGTGCCACCAGTGATTTCACAGGGGATTACAAGAGCACAGATACGCAGTATTTT.